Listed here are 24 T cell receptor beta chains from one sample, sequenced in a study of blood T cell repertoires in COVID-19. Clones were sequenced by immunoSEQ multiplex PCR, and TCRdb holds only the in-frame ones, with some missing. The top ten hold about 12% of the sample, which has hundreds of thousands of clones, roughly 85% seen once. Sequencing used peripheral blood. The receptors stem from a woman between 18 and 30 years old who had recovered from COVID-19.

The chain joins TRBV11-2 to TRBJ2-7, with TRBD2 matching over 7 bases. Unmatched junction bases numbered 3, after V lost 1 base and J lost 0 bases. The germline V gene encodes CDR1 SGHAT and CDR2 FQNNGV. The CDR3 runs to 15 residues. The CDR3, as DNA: TGTGCCAGCAGCTTAGGGCTAGCGGACTCCTACGAGCAGTACTTC. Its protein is CASSLGLADSYEQYF. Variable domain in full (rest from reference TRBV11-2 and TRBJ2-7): EAGVAQSPRYKIIEKRQSVAFWCNPISGHATLYWYQQILGQGPKLLIQFQNNGVVDDSQLPKDRFSAERLKGVDSTLKIQPAKLEDSAVYLCASSLGLADSYEQYFGPGTRLTVT.

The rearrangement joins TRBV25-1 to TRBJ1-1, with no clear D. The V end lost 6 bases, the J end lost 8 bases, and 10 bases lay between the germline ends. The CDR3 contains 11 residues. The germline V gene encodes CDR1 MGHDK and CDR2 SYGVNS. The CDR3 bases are TGTGCCAGCAGCCACGGGAGGGAAGCTTTCTTT. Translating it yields CASSHGREAFF.

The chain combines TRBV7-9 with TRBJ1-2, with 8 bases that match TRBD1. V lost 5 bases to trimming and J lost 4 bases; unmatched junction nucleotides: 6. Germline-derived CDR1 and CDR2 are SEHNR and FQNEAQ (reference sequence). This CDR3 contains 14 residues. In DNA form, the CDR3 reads TGTGCCAGCAGCCCCAGGGGGCGCATCTATGGCTACACCTTC. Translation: CASSPRGRIYGYTF. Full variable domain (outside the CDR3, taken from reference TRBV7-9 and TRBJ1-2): DTGVSQNPRHKITKRGQNVTFRCDPISEHNRLYWYRQTLGQGPEFLTYFQNEAQLEKSRLLSDRFSAERPKGSFSTLEIQRTEQGDSAMYLCASSPRGRIYGYTFGSGTRLTVV.

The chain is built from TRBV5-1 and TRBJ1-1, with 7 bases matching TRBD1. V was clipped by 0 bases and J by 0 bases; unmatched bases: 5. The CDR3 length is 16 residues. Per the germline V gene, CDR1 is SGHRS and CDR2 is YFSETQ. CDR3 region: CASSLAQQGMNTEAFF. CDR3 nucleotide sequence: TGCGCCAGCAGCTTGGCCCAACAGGGGATGAACACTGAAGCTTTCTTT.

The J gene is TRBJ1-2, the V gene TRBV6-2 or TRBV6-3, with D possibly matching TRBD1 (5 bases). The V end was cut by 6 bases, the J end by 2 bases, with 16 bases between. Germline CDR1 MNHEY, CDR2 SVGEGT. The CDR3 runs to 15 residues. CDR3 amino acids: CASSFRDSLNYGYTF. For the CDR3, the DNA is TGTGCCAGCAGCTTTCGGGACTCCTTGAACTATGGCTACACCTTC.

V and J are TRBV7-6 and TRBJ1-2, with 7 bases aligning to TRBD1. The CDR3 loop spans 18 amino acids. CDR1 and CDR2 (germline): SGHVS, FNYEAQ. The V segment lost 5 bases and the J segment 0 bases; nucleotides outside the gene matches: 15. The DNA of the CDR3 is TGTGCCAGCAGCCCAGACCTCGGGACAGTCAATACTAACTATGGCTACACCTTC. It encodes CASSPDLGTVNTNYGYTF.

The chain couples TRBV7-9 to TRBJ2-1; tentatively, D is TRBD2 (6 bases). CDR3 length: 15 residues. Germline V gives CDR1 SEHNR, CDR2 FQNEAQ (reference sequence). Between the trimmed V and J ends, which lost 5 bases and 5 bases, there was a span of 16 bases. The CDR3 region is CASSQGLGLDNEQFF. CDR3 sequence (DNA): TGTGCCAGCAGCCAGGGTTTGGGACTGGACAATGAGCAGTTCTTC. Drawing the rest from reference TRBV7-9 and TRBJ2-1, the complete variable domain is DTGVSQNPRHKITKRGQNVTFRCDPISEHNRLYWYRQTLGQGPEFLTYFQNEAQLEKSRLLSDRFSAERPKGSFSTLEIQRTEQGDSAMYLCASSQGLGLDNEQFFGPGTRLTVL.

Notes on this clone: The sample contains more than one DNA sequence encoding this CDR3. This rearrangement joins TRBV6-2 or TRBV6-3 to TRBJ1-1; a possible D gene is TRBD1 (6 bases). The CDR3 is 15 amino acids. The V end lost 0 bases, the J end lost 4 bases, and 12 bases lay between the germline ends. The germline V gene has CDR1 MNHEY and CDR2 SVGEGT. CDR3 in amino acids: CASSYSRGGGTEAFF. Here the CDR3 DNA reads TGTGCCAGCAGTTACTCGAGGGGGGGCGGCACTGAAGCTTTCTTT.

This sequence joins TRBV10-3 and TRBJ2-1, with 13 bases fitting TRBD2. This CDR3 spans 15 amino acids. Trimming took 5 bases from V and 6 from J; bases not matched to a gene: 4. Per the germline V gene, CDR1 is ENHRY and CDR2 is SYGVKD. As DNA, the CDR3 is TGTGCCATCAGTAGCGGGACTAGCGGGATCAATGAGCAGTTCTTC. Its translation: CAISSGTSGINEQFF.

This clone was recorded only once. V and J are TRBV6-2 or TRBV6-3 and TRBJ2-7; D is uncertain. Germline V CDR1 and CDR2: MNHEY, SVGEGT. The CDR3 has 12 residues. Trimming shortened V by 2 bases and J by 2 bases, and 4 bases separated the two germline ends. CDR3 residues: CASSYGPYEQYF. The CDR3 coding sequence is TGTGCCAGCAGTTACGGGCCCTACGAGCAGTACTTC.

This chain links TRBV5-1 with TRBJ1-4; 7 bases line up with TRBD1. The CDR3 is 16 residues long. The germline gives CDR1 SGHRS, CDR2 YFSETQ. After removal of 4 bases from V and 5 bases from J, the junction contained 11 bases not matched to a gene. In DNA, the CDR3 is TGCGCCAGCAGCGGGATACCGGGACAGCAGAATGAAAAACTGTTTTTT. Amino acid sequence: CASSGIPGQQNEKLFF.

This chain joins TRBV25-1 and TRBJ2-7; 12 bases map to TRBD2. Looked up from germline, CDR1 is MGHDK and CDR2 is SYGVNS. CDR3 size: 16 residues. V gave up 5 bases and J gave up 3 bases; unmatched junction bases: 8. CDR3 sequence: CASSRTSGISIYEQYF. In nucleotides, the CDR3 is TGTGCCAGCAGTAGGACTAGCGGGATTAGTATCTACGAGCAGTACTTC.

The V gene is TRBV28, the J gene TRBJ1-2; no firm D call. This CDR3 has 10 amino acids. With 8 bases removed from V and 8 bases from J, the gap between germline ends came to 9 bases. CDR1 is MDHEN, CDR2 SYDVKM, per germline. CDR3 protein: CASYFEGYTF. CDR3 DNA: TGTGCCAGCTATTTTGAGGGCTACACCTTC.

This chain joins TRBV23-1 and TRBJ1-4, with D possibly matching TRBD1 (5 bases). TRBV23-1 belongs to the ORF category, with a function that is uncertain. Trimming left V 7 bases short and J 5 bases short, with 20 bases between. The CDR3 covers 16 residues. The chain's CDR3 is CASTPTAGEENEKLFF. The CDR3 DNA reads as TGCGCCAGCACACCGACAGCTGGAGAGGAAAATGAAAAACTGTTTTTT.

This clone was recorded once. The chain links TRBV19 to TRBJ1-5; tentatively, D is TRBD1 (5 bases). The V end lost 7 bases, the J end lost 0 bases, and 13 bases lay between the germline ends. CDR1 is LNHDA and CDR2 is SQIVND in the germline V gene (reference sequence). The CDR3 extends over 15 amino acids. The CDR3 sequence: CASIPSTASNQPQHF. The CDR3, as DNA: TGTGCCAGTATCCCCTCGACAGCTAGCAATCAGCCCCAGCATTTT.

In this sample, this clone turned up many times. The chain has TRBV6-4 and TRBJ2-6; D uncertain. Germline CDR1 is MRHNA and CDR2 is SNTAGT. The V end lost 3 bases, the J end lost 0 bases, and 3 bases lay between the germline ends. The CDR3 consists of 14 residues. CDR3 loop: CASSEYSGANVLTF. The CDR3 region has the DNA TGTGCCAGCAGTGAATACTCTGGGGCCAACGTCCTGACTTTC.

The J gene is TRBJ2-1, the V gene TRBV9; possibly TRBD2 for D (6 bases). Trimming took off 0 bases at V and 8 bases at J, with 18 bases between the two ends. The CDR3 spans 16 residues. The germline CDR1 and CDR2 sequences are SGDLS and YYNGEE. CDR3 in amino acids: CASSVVRAGNGDEQFF. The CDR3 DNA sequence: TGTGCCAGCAGCGTAGTTCGAGCGGGCAACGGGGATGAGCAGTTCTTC.

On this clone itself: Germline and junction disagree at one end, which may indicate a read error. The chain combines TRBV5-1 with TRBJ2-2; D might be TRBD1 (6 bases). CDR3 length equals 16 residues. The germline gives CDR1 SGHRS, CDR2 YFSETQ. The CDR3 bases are TGCGCCAGCAGGTTGGAATCAGGGGCGAACACCGGGGAGCTGTTTTTT. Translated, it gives CASRLESGANTGELFF.

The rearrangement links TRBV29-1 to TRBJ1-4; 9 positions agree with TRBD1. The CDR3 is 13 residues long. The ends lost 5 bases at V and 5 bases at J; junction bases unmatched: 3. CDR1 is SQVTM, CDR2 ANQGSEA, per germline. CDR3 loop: CSVPGTGNEKLFF. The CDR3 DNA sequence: TGCAGCGTTCCCGGGACAGGGAATGAAAAACTGTTTTTT.

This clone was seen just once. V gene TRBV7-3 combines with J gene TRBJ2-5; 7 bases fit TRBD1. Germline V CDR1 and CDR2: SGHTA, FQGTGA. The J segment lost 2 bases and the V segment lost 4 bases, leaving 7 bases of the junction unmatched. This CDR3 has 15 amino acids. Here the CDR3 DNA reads TGTGCCAGCAGCTCTGATGGGACAGAACAAGAGACCCAGTACTTC. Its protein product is CASSSDGTEQETQYF.

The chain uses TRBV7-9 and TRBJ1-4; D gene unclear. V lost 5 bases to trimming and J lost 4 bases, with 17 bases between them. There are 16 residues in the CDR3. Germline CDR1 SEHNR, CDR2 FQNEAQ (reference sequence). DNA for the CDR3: TGTGCCAGCAGCCCGCCCCCCGTTACTTTTAATGAAAAACTGTTTTTT. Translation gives CASSPPPVTFNEKLFF.

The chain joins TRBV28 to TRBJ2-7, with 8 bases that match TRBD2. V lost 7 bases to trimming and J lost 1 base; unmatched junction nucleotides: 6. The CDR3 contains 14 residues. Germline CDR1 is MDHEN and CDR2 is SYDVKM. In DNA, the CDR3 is TGTGCCAGCACGGGGGGGGACTATTCCTACGAGCAGTACTTC. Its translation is CASTGGDYSYEQYF.

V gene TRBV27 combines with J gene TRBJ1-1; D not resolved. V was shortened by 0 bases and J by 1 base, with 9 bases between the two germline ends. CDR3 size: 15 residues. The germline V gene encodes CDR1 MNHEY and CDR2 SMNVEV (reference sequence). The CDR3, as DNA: TGTGCCAGCAGTTTATCCGGAGGTCCGAACACTGAAGCTTTCTTT. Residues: CASSLSGGPNTEAFF.

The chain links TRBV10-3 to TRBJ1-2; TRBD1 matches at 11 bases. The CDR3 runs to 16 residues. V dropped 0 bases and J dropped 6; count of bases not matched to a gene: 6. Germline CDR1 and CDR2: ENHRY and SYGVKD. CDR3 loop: CAISESISGQGDGYTF. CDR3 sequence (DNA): TGTGCCATCAGTGAGTCGATATCGGGACAGGGGGATGGCTACACCTTC.